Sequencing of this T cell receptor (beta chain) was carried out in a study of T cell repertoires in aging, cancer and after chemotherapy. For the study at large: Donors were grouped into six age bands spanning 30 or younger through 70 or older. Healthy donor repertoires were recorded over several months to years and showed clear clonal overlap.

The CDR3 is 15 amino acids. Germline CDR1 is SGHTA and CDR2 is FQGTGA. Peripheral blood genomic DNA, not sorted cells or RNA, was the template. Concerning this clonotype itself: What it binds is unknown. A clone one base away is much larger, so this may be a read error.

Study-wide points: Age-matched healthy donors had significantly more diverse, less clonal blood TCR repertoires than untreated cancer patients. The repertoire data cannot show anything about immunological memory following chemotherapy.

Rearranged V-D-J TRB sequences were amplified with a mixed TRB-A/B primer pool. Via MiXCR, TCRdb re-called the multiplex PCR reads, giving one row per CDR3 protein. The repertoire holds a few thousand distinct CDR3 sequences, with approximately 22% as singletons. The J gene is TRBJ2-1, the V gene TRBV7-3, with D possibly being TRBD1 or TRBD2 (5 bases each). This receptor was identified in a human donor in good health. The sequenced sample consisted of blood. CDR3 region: CASSLIGTVDNKQFF. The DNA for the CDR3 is TGTGCCAGCAGCTTAATCGGGACGGTGGACAATAAGCAGTTCTTC.